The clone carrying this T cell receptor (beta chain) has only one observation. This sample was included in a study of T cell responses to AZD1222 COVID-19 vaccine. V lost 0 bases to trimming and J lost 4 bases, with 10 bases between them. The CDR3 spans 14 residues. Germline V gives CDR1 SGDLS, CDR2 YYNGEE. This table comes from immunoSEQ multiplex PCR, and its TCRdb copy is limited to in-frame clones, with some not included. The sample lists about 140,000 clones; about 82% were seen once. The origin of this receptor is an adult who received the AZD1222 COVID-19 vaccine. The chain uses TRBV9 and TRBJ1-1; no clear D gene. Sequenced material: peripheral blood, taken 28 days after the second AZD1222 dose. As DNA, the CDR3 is TGTGCCAGCAGCGTAGACCCCAAGGTCACTGAAGCTTTCTTT. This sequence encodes CASSVDPKVTEAFF.